The T cell receptor beta chain described here comes from a study of response to subunit inactivated influenza vaccine. A word on this clonotype: Its antigen is as yet unknown.

Germline V gene sequence: CDR1 SEHNR, CDR2 FQNEAQ (reference sequence). V lost 5 bases, J lost 2 bases, and 5 bases stayed unmatched. CDR3 length: 14 residues. TCRdb called the RT-PCR reads again in MiXCR, with one record for every CDR3 protein. The sample has about 500,000 distinct CDR3 sequences, about 15% seen once. Regarding the study as a whole: T cells newly recruited by each seasonal influenza vaccination are few, the authors suggested.

The chain has TRBV7-9 and TRBJ1-2; TRBD1 aligns across 7 bases. The sample in question was CD4+ T cells sorted from PBMCs, obtained 23 to 25 months after vaccination. The TCR comes from a man between 50 and 69 years old who received an inactivated influenza vaccine. CDR3 loop: CASSPMTGNYGYTF. In DNA form, the CDR3 reads TGTGCCAGCAGCCCCATGACAGGGAACTATGGCTACACCTTC.